A single sample is the source of the 28 T cell receptor beta chains below, sequenced in a study of beta chain features in type 1 diabetes. TCRB transcripts that were expressed got sequenced, as all of the isolated RNA had been reverse transcribed. TCRdb's table, derived via immunoSEQ multiplex PCR, lists solely in-frame clones and lacks some. The repertoire has approximately 44,000 clones, just over 50% of them found once; the top ten carry about 2.1%. Sequencing was done on a sample of Tregs from blood. These receptors came from a woman younger than 30 in good health.

The chain couples TRBV7-8 to TRBJ1-1, with D possibly matching TRBD1 (5 bases). The CDR3 extends over 13 amino acids. V lost 5 bases and J lost 1, with 8 bases in between. Germline lookup yields CDR1 SGHVS and CDR2 FQNEAQ. CDR3 residues: CASSHGQNTEAFF. CDR3 nucleotides: TGTGCCAGCAGCCACGGACAGAACACTGAAGCTTTCTTT.

V is TRBV5-1 and J is TRBJ1-1; no reliable D call. The CDR3 sequence is 14 residues long. Trimming stripped 5 bases from V and 4 bases from J, with 15 bases between. The V gene's germline CDR1 is SGHRS and CDR2 YFSETQ. This chain's CDR3 is CASRSALGSTEAFF. The CDR3 bases are TGCGCCAGCAGGTCGGCGCTGGGCAGCACTGAAGCTTTCTTT.

The gene calls are TRBV7-9 and TRBJ1-5, with unresolved D. This CDR3 region has 14 residues. The V gene's germline CDR1 is SEHNR and CDR2 FQNEAQ (reference sequence). Deletions cut 2 bases from V and 4 bases from J, with 9 bases between. The CDR3 DNA is TGTGCCAGCAGCTTATCGGCGGGGAATCAGCCCCAGCATTTT. Amino acid sequence: CASSLSAGNQPQHF.

This chain connects TRBV5-4 to TRBJ2-5; TRBD1 matches at 10 bases. The CDR3 is made up of 15 amino acids. Per the germline V gene, CDR1 is SGHNT and CDR2 is YYREEE (reference sequence). V shed 2 bases, J shed 2 bases, and the junction held 3 bases outside the gene matches. Here the CDR3 reads CASSFRTGGQETQYF. The CDR3 DNA sequence: TGTGCCAGCAGCTTTCGGACAGGGGGGCAAGAGACCCAGTACTTC.

This clone was recorded once. The V call is TRBV6-5, the J call TRBJ1-1; tentatively, D is TRBD1 (6 bases). CDR3 length: 14 residues. Trimming left V 8 bases short and J 6 bases short, with 19 bases between. Germline values: CDR1 MNHEY, CDR2 SVGAGI. CDR3 residues: CASWREGGVPEAFF. The CDR3 region has the DNA TGTGCCAGCTGGCGGGAGGGGGGTGTCCCTGAAGCTTTCTTT.

V is TRBV9 and J is TRBJ2-7; 10 nucleotides match TRBD1. Germline CDR1 reads SGDLS; CDR2 reads YYNGEE. V shed 4 bases and J 5 bases; nucleotides not matched to a gene: 6. The CDR3 is made up of 14 amino acids. The CDR3 protein is CASSRRQGAHEQYF. CDR3 in DNA: TGTGCCAGCAGCCGCCGACAGGGGGCCCACGAGCAGTACTTC.

The gene calls are TRBV6-6 and TRBJ1-4; 9 bases fit TRBD1. This CDR3 contains 16 residues. From germline, CDR1 is MNHNY and CDR2 SVGAGI (reference sequence). J was trimmed by 4 bases and V by 6 bases; bases with no gene match: 9. In DNA form, the CDR3 reads TGTGCCAGCAGCGCCGGGACAGGGACCCTTAATGAAAAACTGTTTTTT. It codes for CASSAGTGTLNEKLFF.

This clone was seen only a few times. The CDR3 DNA sequence: TGTGCCAGCTCTCCGACAGGGGTAACAAACTATGGCTACACCTTC. Its protein product is CASSPTGVTNYGYTF. This chain links TRBV18 with TRBJ1-2; 8 bases are shared with TRBD1. This CDR3 is 15 amino acids long. The germline gives CDR1 KGHSH, CDR2 LQKENI. The V gene end was trimmed by 6 bases and the J gene end by 2 bases; junction bases not matched to a gene: 8.

This clone was observed a handful of times. This sequence joins TRBV2 and TRBJ1-2; tentative D call: TRBD1 (6 bases). Germline assignment: CDR1 SNHLY and CDR2 FYNNEI. V was clipped by 7 bases and J by 2 bases, with 14 bases between them. The CDR3 is 14 amino acids. CDR3 loop: CASTKTGPNYGYTF. The CDR3 bases are TGTGCCAGCACTAAAACAGGGCCCAACTATGGCTACACCTTC.

V usage is TRBV7-8 and J usage is TRBJ2-7, with 9 bases lining up with TRBD1. The germline CDR1 and CDR2 sequences are SGHVS and FQNEAQ. The CDR3 sequence is 15 residues long. The V gene end was trimmed by 2 bases and the J gene end by 5 bases; junction bases not matched to a gene: 7. CDR3 region: CASSLRRDRVHEQYF. CDR3 nucleotide sequence: TGTGCCAGCAGCTTAAGGAGGGACAGGGTCCACGAGCAGTACTTC. Using reference TRBV7-8 and TRBJ2-7 for the parts outside the CDR3, the full variable domain is GAGVSQSPRYKVAKRGQDVALRCDPISGHVSLFWYQQALGQGPEFLTYFQNEAQLDKSGLPSDRFFAERPEGSVSTLKIQRTQQEDSAVYLCASSLRRDRVHEQYFGPGTRLTVT.

V is TRBV28 and J is TRBJ1-5, with 8 bases aligning to TRBD1. Germline assignment: CDR1 MDHEN and CDR2 SYDVKM. V shed 4 bases, J shed 3 bases, and the junction held 17 bases outside the gene matches. The CDR3 extends over 19 amino acids. Here the CDR3 reads CASSSIWSRTGTSNQPQHF. CDR3 nucleotides: TGTGCCAGCAGTTCCATATGGTCGAGGACAGGGACTTCCAATCAGCCCCAGCATTTT. Variable domain in full (rest from reference TRBV28 and TRBJ1-5): DVKVTQSSRYLVKRTGEKVFLECVQDMDHENMFWYRQDPGLGLRLIYFSYDVKMKEKGDIPEGYSVSREKKERFSLILESASTNQTSMYLCASSSIWSRTGTSNQPQHFGDGTRLSIL.

Only one count was recorded for this clone. The gene calls are TRBV6-5 and TRBJ2-1; 13 bases agree with TRBD2. The CDR3 spans 14 residues. Germline lookup yields CDR1 MNHEY and CDR2 SVGAGI. The ends lost 6 bases at V and 15 bases at J; junction bases unmatched: 11. CDR3 DNA sequence: TGTGCCAGCAGCCGAACTAGCGGGAGGGCCGATCGGTTCTTC. This translates into CASSRTSGRADRFF.

This clone was counted only a few times. The V gene is TRBV30, the J gene TRBJ2-7, with D perhaps TRBD2 (6 bases). The germline V and J ends were trimmed by 4 bases and 5 bases, with 21 bases remaining between them. This CDR3 is built from 15 residues. Germline V gives CDR1 GTSNPN, CDR2 SVGIG (reference sequence). Here the CDR3 reads CAWKGRRAVDDEQYF. The DNA of the CDR3 is TGTGCCTGGAAAGGGCGGAGGGCCGTGGACGACGAGCAGTACTTC.

This clone was found a few times. The chain has TRBV29-1 and TRBJ2-2; D is uncertain. The CDR3 extends over 12 amino acids. V was clipped by 4 bases and J by 3 bases, with 6 bases between them. Per the germline V gene, CDR1 is SQVTM and CDR2 is ANQGSEA. Here the CDR3 reads CSVARDTGELFF. The DNA for the CDR3 is TGCAGCGTTGCTCGGGACACCGGGGAGCTGTTTTTT.

The rearrangement uses TRBV19 and TRBJ2-3; 9 bases align to TRBD2. The V and J ends lost 5 bases and 4 bases, in that order; junction bases with no gene match: 10. CDR1 and CDR2 (germline): LNHDA, SQIVND (reference sequence). The CDR3 runs 16 residues. The CDR3 DNA is TGTGCCAGTAGTCCTCCGACTAGCGGAAGGGCAGATACGCAGTATTTT. It is translated as CASSPPTSGRADTQYF.

This sequence joins TRBV5-4 and TRBJ2-6, with TRBD1 as a possible D gene (6 bases). This CDR3 has 15 amino acids. Trimming removed 4 bases at V and 2 bases at J, with 10 bases between. Germline V gives CDR1 SGHNT, CDR2 YYREEE (reference sequence). The CDR3 DNA follows: TGTGCCAGCAGCCGACAGGCCCCTGGGGCCAACGTCCTGACTTTC. Its protein is CASSRQAPGANVLTF. The entire variable domain, with the rest obtained from reference TRBV5-4 and TRBJ2-6, is as follows: ETGVTQSPTHLIKTRGQQVTLRCSSQSGHNTVSWYQQALGQGPQFIFQYYREEENGRGNFPPRFSGLQFPNYSSELNVNALELDDSALYLCASSRQAPGANVLTFGAGSRLTVL.

Only a few counts were recorded for this clone. V usage is TRBV28 and J usage is TRBJ1-3, with D possibly TRBD1 on 6 matching bases. V lost 5 bases, J lost 1 base, and 9 bases lay in between. This CDR3 has 14 residues. Germline V gene sequence: CDR1 MDHEN, CDR2 SYDVKM. The CDR3: CASSRGGSGNTIYF. The CDR3 region has the DNA TGTGCCAGCAGTCGAGGGGGTTCTGGAAACACCATATATTTT. Based on the CDR3 plus reference TRBV28 and TRBJ1-3, the full variable domain is DVKVTQSSRYLVKRTGEKVFLECVQDMDHENMFWYRQDPGLGLRLIYFSYDVKMKEKGDIPEGYSVSREKKERFSLILESASTNQTSMYLCASSRGGSGNTIYFGEGSWLTVV.

This chain joins TRBV29-1 and TRBJ1-5, with D possibly TRBD1 on 5 matching bases. The CDR3 spans 12 residues. CDR1 and CDR2 (germline): SQVTM, ANQGSEA. Deletions cut 6 bases from V and 5 bases from J, with 11 bases between. CDR3 in DNA: TGCAGCGTAGGGGAGGGAGATCAGCCCCAGCATTTT. It specifies CSVGEGDQPQHF.

This clone came up a few times. The chain joins TRBV29-1 to TRBJ2-1, with TRBD2 matching 9 bases. Germline V gene sequence: CDR1 SQVTM, CDR2 ANQGSEA. The CDR3 covers 10 residues. V lost 6 bases to trimming and J lost 15 bases; unmatched junction nucleotides: 6. In nucleotides, the CDR3 is TGCAGCGTGCTAGCGGGAAGACTGTTCTTC. This sequence encodes CSVLAGRLFF.

This clone was recorded a few times. This chain joins TRBV27 and TRBJ2-6; a weak D match, TRBD2 (7 bases). Germline V gene sequence: CDR1 MNHEY, CDR2 SMNVEV (reference sequence). Trimming took off 4 bases at V and 0 bases at J, with 16 bases between the two ends. This CDR3 region has 18 residues. CDR3 residues: CASSSRGASFSGANVLTF. CDR3 bases: TGTGCCAGCAGTTCACGGGGGGCCTCATTCTCTGGGGCCAACGTCCTGACTTTC.

V usage is TRBV29-1 and J usage is TRBJ2-7; TRBD1 might be the D (5 bases). The CDR3 has 13 residues. Trimming removed 7 bases from V and 5 bases from J, with 18 bases in between. Per germline, CDR1 SQVTM and CDR2 ANQGSEA. The CDR3 nucleotides are TGCAGCGCCCTGGGGCAGGGAAGCCACGAGCAGTACTTC. It is translated as CSALGQGSHEQYF.

In this sample, this clone turned up once. The chain is built from TRBV28 and TRBJ2-7, with 7 bases identical to TRBD2. The ends lost 5 bases at V and 4 bases at J; junction bases unmatched: 8. The V gene's germline CDR1 is MDHEN and CDR2 SYDVKM. The CDR3 has 14 residues. The chain's CDR3 is CASSKAGREYEQYF. The CDR3 DNA is TGTGCCAGCAGTAAGGCGGGGCGGGAGTACGAGCAGTACTTC.

V and J are TRBV2 and TRBJ2-2, with 7 positions matching TRBD1. This CDR3 region has 14 residues. The V gene end was trimmed by 6 bases and the J gene end by 4 bases; junction bases not matched to a gene: 5. Germline V gene lookup returns CDR1 SNHLY and CDR2 FYNNEI. This CDR3 reads CASRTGPGTGELFF. The CDR3 coding sequence is TGTGCCAGCAGGACAGGGCCGGGCACCGGGGAGCTGTTTTTT.

The rearrangement links TRBV5-1 to TRBJ1-6; perhaps TRBD1 as D (5 bases). The CDR3 has 14 amino acids. Trimming removed 4 bases at V and 7 bases at J, with 12 bases between. CDR1 is SGHRS and CDR2 is YFSETQ in the germline V gene. This chain's CDR3 is CASSHSTGNSPLHF. DNA for the CDR3: TGCGCCAGCAGCCATTCTACAGGAAATTCACCCCTCCACTTT.

The rearrangement uses TRBV29-1 and TRBJ2-5; D is ambiguous. Germline V lookup: CDR1 SQVTM, CDR2 ANQGSEA. There are 13 residues in the CDR3. V was cut by 3 bases and J by 1 base, with 9 bases left in between. In DNA, the CDR3 is TGCAGCGTTGAGGTTACAGCCCAAGAGACCCAGTACTTC. As protein: CSVEVTAQETQYF.

In this sample, this clone turned up a few times. Other DNA variants within this sample encode the same CDR3. The chain combines TRBV7-2 with TRBJ2-1; the D is unclear. CDR1 and CDR2 from the germline V gene are SGHTA and FQGNSA. V was pared by 11 bases and J by 5 bases, with 22 bases between. CDR3 length: 15 residues. CDR3 DNA: TGTGCCTCTAAACCCCCCGCCGGTCACGACAATGAGCAGTTCTTC. Translating gives CASKPPAGHDNEQFF.

This clone appeared a few times. The V call is TRBV28, the J call TRBJ2-5, with D possibly TRBD1 on 5 matching bases. The DNA matches TRBJ2-7 better at its end, which makes the J call doubtful. The CDR3 sequence is 15 residues long. The V gene's germline CDR1 is MDHEN and CDR2 SYDVKM. The CDR3 nucleotides read TGTGCCAGCAGTTTTCCCCAGGGTAGCTCCTACGAGCAGTACTTC. Translating gives CASSFPQGSSYEQYF.

This clone was counted a few times. V and J are TRBV12-5 and TRBJ2-1; TRBD1 agrees at 9 bases. This CDR3 region has 14 residues. After removal of 5 bases from V and 6 bases from J, the junction contained 5 bases not matched to a gene. Germline V gives CDR1 LGHNT, CDR2 FRNRAP. The CDR3 bases are TGTGCTAGTGGTCCCGGACAGGGGATCAATGAGCAGTTCTTC. It yields the protein CASGPGQGINEQFF.